The sequence of this T cell receptor (beta chain) was determined in a study of CD8 T cells in Susac syndrome. The study, taken as a whole, reports: It was acknowledged in the study that its TCR sequencing and HLA analysis involved a relatively small number of individuals.

From germline, CDR1 is SEHNR and CDR2 FQNEAQ (reference sequence). The CDR3 totals 13 residues. Trimming stripped 2 bases from V and 1 base from J, with 6 bases between. Concerning this clonotype: Its antigen is not identified.

Reverse transcription used about 0.45 to 1 ug RNA and random hexamers. One entry per CDR3 protein results from TCRdb running MiXCR on the immunoSEQ multiplex PCR reads. The sample has about 190,000 distinct CDR3 sequences, 93% seen once; the top ten hold 0.1%. This receptor was obtained from a human donor in good health. V usage is TRBV7-9 and J usage is TRBJ2-7; D is unclear. Sequences were obtained from CD4+ T cells from PBMCs. CDR3 DNA: TGTGCCAGCAGCTTAAAACAGTCCTACGAGCAGTACTTC. Protein product: CASSLKQSYEQYF. Full variable domain (outside the CDR3, taken from reference TRBV7-9 and TRBJ2-7): DTGVSQNPRHKITKRGQNVTFRCDPISEHNRLYWYRQTLGQGPEFLTYFQNEAQLEKSRLLSDRFSAERPKGSFSTLEIQRTEQGDSAMYLCASSLKQSYEQYFGPGTRLTVT.